A selection of T cell receptor beta chains follows, all from one sample in a study of T cell changes during pregnancy in multiple sclerosis. Produced via immunoSEQ multiplex PCR; TCRdb's table is partial and in-frame only. Among 66,000 or so clones listed, roughly nine tenths were seen once. The specimen was CD8+ T cells from peripheral blood mononuclear cells, collected before pregnancy. The receptors derive from a female donor with multiple sclerosis, enrolled in a pregnancy study. Each CDR3 is given with its conserved first and last residue. Each record gives: D gene, J gene, clone size, V gene, CDR3 protein, CDR3 DNA. D genes are given only for firm matches. Rows give clone size only sometimes, using once, few, many, or a class for an expanded clone.

D gene: TRBD2; J gene: TRBJ2-3; clone size: .; V gene: TRBV2; CDR3 protein: CASSPGGDTQYF; CDR3 DNA: TGTGCCAGCAGCCCGGGGGGGGATACGCAGTATTTT
D gene: .; J gene: TRBJ2-4; clone size: few; V gene: TRBV13; CDR3 protein: CASSPRDSGSKNIQYF; CDR3 DNA: TGTGCCAGCAGCCCTCGGGATTCGGGGTCCAAAAACATTCAGTACTTC
D gene: TRBD2; J gene: TRBJ2-5; clone size: .; V gene: TRBV19; CDR3 protein: CASSTAGGTKETQYF; CDR3 DNA: TGTGCCAGTAGTACTGCGGGGGGGACCAAAGAGACCCAGTACTTC
D gene: TRBD2; J gene: TRBJ2-3; clone size: once; V gene: TRBV14; CDR3 protein: CASSLTSASTDTQYF; CDR3 DNA: TGTGCCAGCAGCCTGACTAGCGCTAGCACAGATACGCAGTATTTT
D gene: TRBD1; J gene: TRBJ2-3; clone size: .; V gene: TRBV19; CDR3 protein: CASSPPRGDRRTDTQYF; CDR3 DNA: TGTGCCAGTAGCCCACCGAGGGGGGACAGGCGTACAGATACGCAGTATTTT
D gene: TRBD2; J gene: TRBJ2-3; clone size: .; V gene: TRBV13; CDR3 protein: CASSATGTSGADTQYF; CDR3 DNA: TGTGCCAGCAGCGCTACCGGGACTAGCGGGGCAGATACGCAGTATTTT
D gene: TRBD2; J gene: TRBJ2-5; clone size: .; V gene: TRBV10-2; CDR3 protein: CASNAAGLPLQETQYF; CDR3 DNA: TGCGCCAGCAATGCAGCGGGGCTCCCGCTTCAAGAGACCCAGTACTTC
D gene: .; J gene: TRBJ2-4; clone size: .; V gene: TRBV6-1; CDR3 protein: CASSEVQLLDIQYF; CDR3 DNA: TGTGCCAGCAGTGAAGTTCAGTTGTTGGACATTCAGTACTTC
D gene: TRBD1; J gene: TRBJ1-1; clone size: few; V gene: TRBV12-5; CDR3 protein: CASGFLSGQGIGNTEAFF; CDR3 DNA: TGTGCTAGTGGTTTTCTCTCCGGACAGGGAATAGGGAACACTGAAGCTTTCTTT
D gene: .; J gene: TRBJ2-3; clone size: .; V gene: TRBV18; CDR3 protein: CASSRIAGEDTQYF; CDR3 DNA: TGTGCCAGCTCACGGATTGCAGGGGAAGATACGCAGTATTTT
D gene: TRBD2; J gene: TRBJ2-1; clone size: .; V gene: TRBV7-6; CDR3 protein: CASSLGTSGGATSYEQFF; CDR3 DNA: TGTGCCAGCAGCTTAGGGACTAGCGGGGGGGCCACCTCTTATGAGCAGTTCTTC
D gene: .; J gene: TRBJ2-3; clone size: .; V gene: TRBV6-5; CDR3 protein: CASSYSSADTQYF; CDR3 DNA: TGTGCCAGCAGTTACTCATCGGCAGATACGCAGTATTTT
D gene: .; J gene: TRBJ2-7; clone size: .; V gene: TRBV18; CDR3 protein: CASSPYEGVTEQYF; CDR3 DNA: TGTGCCAGCTCACCATATGAAGGGGTGACCGAGCAGTACTTC
D gene: .; J gene: TRBJ1-3; clone size: .; V gene: TRBV19; CDR3 protein: CASLYVAASGNTIYF; CDR3 DNA: TGTGCCAGTCTGTATGTAGCGGCCTCTGGAAACACCATATATTTT
D gene: TRBD2; J gene: TRBJ2-5; clone size: .; V gene: TRBV7-9; CDR3 protein: CASSPGLQETQYF; CDR3 DNA: TGTGCCAGCAGCCCGGGACTACAAGAGACCCAGTACTTC
D gene: .; J gene: TRBJ1-1; clone size: few; V gene: TRBV6-7; CDR3 protein: CASSYLRGDTEAFF; CDR3 DNA: TGTGCCAGCAGTTACCTACGGGGGGACACTGAAGCTTTCTTT
D gene: TRBD2; J gene: TRBJ2-5; clone size: .; V gene: TRBV27; CDR3 protein: CASSPLGLAMYKETQYF; CDR3 DNA: TGTGCCAGCAGTCCCCTGGGACTAGCAATGTATAAAGAGACCCAGTACTTC
D gene: .; J gene: TRBJ2-1; clone size: .; V gene: TRBV7-3; CDR3 protein: CASSYQGNEQFF; CDR3 DNA: TGTGCCAGCAGCTATCAGGGCAATGAGCAGTTCTTC
D gene: TRBD1; J gene: TRBJ2-7; clone size: .; V gene: TRBV7-2; CDR3 protein: CASSLTRQGSFSYEQYF; CDR3 DNA: TGTGCCAGCAGCTTAACGAGACAGGGCTCCTTCTCCTACGAGCAGTACTTC
D gene: TRBD1; J gene: TRBJ1-5; clone size: .; V gene: TRBV6-1; CDR3 protein: CASSELTGGGNQPQHF; CDR3 DNA: TGTGCCAGCAGTGAATTGACAGGGGGTGGTAATCAGCCCCAGCATTTT
D gene: .; J gene: TRBJ1-2; clone size: .; V gene: TRBV11-2; CDR3 protein: CASSLEWGSYGYTF; CDR3 DNA: TGTGCCAGCAGCTTAGAGTGGGGCTCCTATGGCTACACCTTC
D gene: .; J gene: TRBJ2-7; clone size: .; V gene: TRBV19; CDR3 protein: CASGRAIGEQYF; CDR3 DNA: TGTGCCAGTGGGAGAGCCATCGGCGAGCAGTACTTC
D gene: TRBD2; J gene: TRBJ2-1; clone size: few; V gene: TRBV19; CDR3 protein: CASSPTSGGYNEQFF; CDR3 DNA: TGTGCCAGTAGTCCAACTAGCGGGGGTTACAATGAGCAGTTCTTC
D gene: TRBD1; J gene: TRBJ2-6; clone size: .; V gene: TRBV19; CDR3 protein: CASTGTEFSGANVLTF; CDR3 DNA: TGTGCCAGTACCGGGACAGAGTTCTCTGGGGCCAACGTCCTGACTTTC
D gene: .; J gene: TRBJ2-7; clone size: .; V gene: TRBV6-1; CDR3 protein: CASSNTGKSGEQYF; CDR3 DNA: TGTGCCAGCAGTAATACAGGGAAGTCGGGCGAGCAGTACTTC
D gene: TRBD2; J gene: TRBJ2-7; clone size: .; V gene: TRBV6-1; CDR3 protein: CASSEGPPSSGGAYEQYF; CDR3 DNA: TGTGCCAGCAGTGAAGGGCCCCCCTCTAGCGGGGGCGCCTACGAGCAGTACTTC
D gene: TRBD2; J gene: TRBJ2-5; clone size: .; V gene: TRBV11-1; CDR3 protein: CASSLGTVVAGISLETQYF; CDR3 DNA: TGTGCCAGCAGCTTAGGAACGGTCGTAGCGGGGATCTCTTTAGAGACCCAGTACTTC
D gene: .; J gene: TRBJ1-2; clone size: .; V gene: TRBV6-5; CDR3 protein: CASSYGGGADDYGYTF; CDR3 DNA: TGTGCCAGCAGTTACGGAGGGGGGGCTGATGACTACGGCTACACCTTC
D gene: .; J gene: TRBJ1-2; clone size: .; V gene: TRBV5-5; CDR3 protein: CASSLVGVDGYTF; CDR3 DNA: TGTGCCAGCAGCTTGGTAGGGGTGGATGGCTACACCTTC
D gene: .; J gene: TRBJ2-7; clone size: .; V gene: TRBV27; CDR3 protein: CASSMTTGTAYEQYF; CDR3 DNA: TGTGCCAGCAGTATGACGACAGGCACCGCCTACGAGCAGTACTTC
D gene: .; J gene: TRBJ1-1; clone size: .; V gene: TRBV4-1; CDR3 protein: CASSQEGLGVLAEAFF; CDR3 DNA: TGCGCCAGCAGCCAAGAAGGGTTGGGAGTCCTGGCTGAAGCTTTCTTT
D gene: .; J gene: TRBJ2-3; clone size: .; V gene: TRBV16; CDR3 protein: CASSPLSKSDTQYF; CDR3 DNA: TGTGCCAGCAGCCCCCTATCAAAGTCAGATACGCAGTATTTT
D gene: TRBD2; J gene: TRBJ2-3; clone size: .; V gene: TRBV5-1; CDR3 protein: CASSLLGGGAGTDTQYF; CDR3 DNA: TGCGCCAGCAGCTTGCTAGGCGGGGGGGCCGGCACAGATACGCAGTATTTT
D gene: .; J gene: TRBJ2-1; clone size: .; V gene: TRBV2; CDR3 protein: CASSYSNNEQFF; CDR3 DNA: TGTGCCAGCAGTTACTCAAACAATGAGCAGTTCTTC
D gene: .; J gene: TRBJ1-5; clone size: .; V gene: TRBV5-5; CDR3 protein: CASSLPPSIEPSF; CDR3 DNA: TGTGCCAGCAGCTTGCCCCCCTCCATCGAGCCATCCTTT
D gene: TRBD2; J gene: TRBJ2-3; clone size: .; V gene: TRBV7-7; CDR3 protein: CASSLLAGTSTDTQYF; CDR3 DNA: TGTGCTAGCAGCTTATTAGCGGGGACTAGCACAGATACGCAGTATTTT
D gene: .; J gene: TRBJ2-7; clone size: .; V gene: TRBV13; CDR3 protein: CASSSGGQTYEQYF; CDR3 DNA: TGTGCCAGCAGCTCGGGGGGCCAAACCTACGAGCAGTACTTC
D gene: .; J gene: TRBJ2-3; clone size: .; V gene: TRBV9; CDR3 protein: CASSWGGLGDTQYF; CDR3 DNA: TGTGCCAGCAGCTGGGGGGGCCTAGGAGATACGCAGTATTTT
D gene: .; J gene: TRBJ2-5; clone size: .; V gene: TRBV5-1; CDR3 protein: CASRADQETQYF; CDR3 DNA: TGCGCCAGCAGGGCGGACCAAGAGACCCAGTACTTC
D gene: .; J gene: TRBJ1-5; clone size: .; V gene: TRBV19; CDR3 protein: CASRTGNQPQHF; CDR3 DNA: TGTGCCAGTAGGACAGGCAATCAGCCCCAGCATTTT
D gene: .; J gene: TRBJ1-1; clone size: .; V gene: TRBV19; CDR3 protein: CASRIGREGNTEAFF; CDR3 DNA: TGTGCCAGTAGGATCGGTCGGGAGGGGAACACTGAAGCTTTCTTT
D gene: TRBD1; J gene: TRBJ2-3; clone size: once; V gene: TRBV13; CDR3 protein: CASSASGQGIRADTQYF; CDR3 DNA: TGTGCCAGCAGCGCTTCAGGACAGGGGATAAGGGCAGATACGCAGTATTTT
D gene: TRBD1; J gene: TRBJ2-7; clone size: once; V gene: TRBV13; CDR3 protein: CASSLRQGSGEQYF; CDR3 DNA: TGTGCCAGCAGCCTCCGACAGGGGTCCGGGGAGCAGTACTTC
D gene: .; J gene: TRBJ2-3; clone size: few; V gene: TRBV7-8; CDR3 protein: CASSMTGLDTQYF; CDR3 DNA: TGTGCCAGCAGCATGACAGGTCTGGATACGCAGTATTTT
D gene: TRBD1; J gene: TRBJ1-2; clone size: .; V gene: TRBV6-1; CDR3 protein: CASNSLGQGHGYTF; CDR3 DNA: TGTGCCAGCAATTCGCTAGGACAGGGGCATGGCTACACCTTC
D gene: TRBD2; J gene: TRBJ2-3; clone size: once; V gene: TRBV13; CDR3 protein: CASSPAGYSGVTTDTQYF; CDR3 DNA: TGTGCCAGCAGCCCCGCAGGTTATAGCGGGGTAACCACAGATACGCAGTATTTT
D gene: TRBD1; J gene: TRBJ2-2; clone size: .; V gene: TRBV6-4; CDR3 protein: CASSEGGTGGELFF; CDR3 DNA: TGTGCCAGCAGTGAAGGAGGGACAGGCGGGGAGCTGTTTTTT
D gene: .; J gene: TRBJ2-7; clone size: .; V gene: TRBV27; CDR3 protein: CASSRTGTPAEQYF; CDR3 DNA: TGTGCCAGCAGTCGAACCGGGACACCCGCCGAGCAGTACTTC
D gene: TRBD1; J gene: TRBJ1-1; clone size: .; V gene: TRBV9; CDR3 protein: CASSFGQGALEAFF; CDR3 DNA: TGTGCCAGCAGCTTTGGACAGGGGGCCCTTGAAGCTTTCTTT
D gene: .; J gene: TRBJ2-1; clone size: .; V gene: TRBV5-1; CDR3 protein: CASSLVATDNEQFF; CDR3 DNA: TGCGCCAGCAGCTTGGTCGCGACAGACAATGAGCAGTTCTTC